This TCR beta chain was profiled in a study of molecular identifiers for immune sequencing clone quantification. Study summary: For replicates, RNA isolated from about 19,000 or 110,000 naive CD8 cells was divided into five portions, of which four were sequenced. Findings and limits, study-wide: Effector cells had over 99% of their molecules in clones above 20 RNA copies, while naive cells had under 1%. Jurkat TCR RNA that was spiked in from one cell was reportedly detectable among under 1.2 million naive cells.

Via MiXCR, TCRdb re-called the PCR reads, giving one row per CDR3 protein. Of some 650,000 distinct CDR3 sequences in the sample, just under 20% were seen once. Sorting selected naive CD8 T cells with a CD8+CD4-CCR7+CD45RA+ phenotype. About this clonotype itself: Its antigen is not known. A much more abundant neighbour one base away suggests this may be a read error. The CDR3 does not close with the conserved phenylalanine or tryptophan, likely indicating a read error.

V was clipped by 6 bases and J by 4 bases, with 15 bases between them. This CDR3 contains 13 residues. Per the germline V gene, CDR1 is DFQATT and CDR2 is SNEGSKA (reference sequence). The TCR comes from a human donor in good health. Some libraries in this study had Jurkat cell RNA spiked in. The rearrangement links TRBV20-1 to TRBJ1-1; D might be TRBD1 (5 bases). Source material: naive CD8+ T cells from blood, with Jurkat cell RNA spiked in. Subset defined: FACS-sorted CD8+CD4-CCR7+CD45RA+ naive T cells. CDR3: CSARPGRGTEAFL. In nucleotides, the CDR3 is TGCAGTGCCAGACCAGGTAGGGGCACTGAAGCTTTCCTT.